This TCR beta chain was recovered during a study of cytomegalovirus exposure and HLA in healthy donors. Background on the study: The 90 to 150 validation repertoires used a platform that matched the one used for the approximately 690 first-cohort repertoires, as a later analysis reported.

The study drew the donors from its roughly 120-subject validation cohort, separate from the approximately 700-subject first cohort. Regarding this clone: The antigen remains undetermined.

Sequencing used immunoSEQ multiplex PCR; TCRdb keeps in-frame clones, though not all of them. The table shows 78,000 or so clones, with 90% to 95% occurring only once. The germline V and J ends were trimmed by 2 bases and 3 bases, with 14 bases remaining between them. The length of the CDR3 is 15 residues. Germline CDR1 reads MNHNY; CDR2 reads SVGAGI (reference sequence). Study-level findings and limits: High sensitivity and specificity were reportedly achieved when the classifier diagnosed cytomegalovirus status. Researchers counted roughly 150 TCR beta chains as cytomegalovirus-associated.

Sequenced input: PBMCs. This sequence was found in a young woman in good health and CMV-seropositive. The chain employs TRBV6-6 and TRBJ2-7, with a tentative D call TRBD1 (5 bases). CDR3 nucleotide sequence: TGTGCCAGCAGTTACCACCTCGACAGCTACTACGAGCAGTACTTC. Amino acid sequence: CASSYHLDSYYEQYF.